This is a list of T cell receptor beta chains from one sample in a study of CD8 T cells in Susac syndrome. TCRdb used MiXCR to reprocess the immunoSEQ multiplex PCR reads, holding one entry per CDR3 protein. The table has about 200,000 distinct CDR3 sequences, nearly 95% seen once. Specimen: CD4+ T cells from PBMCs. The receptors come from a human donor with multiple sclerosis. Both conserved end residues are part of each CDR3. A D gene is named only where the DNA matches it firmly. Not all rows give a size; the values are once, few, many and, for expanded clones, a class.

TRBV27,TRBJ1-2,.,.,CASSWGHNYGYTF,TGTGCCAGCAGTTGGGGACATAACTATGGCTACACCTTC
TRBV9,TRBJ2-1,TRBD2,.,CASSGRLAATNEQFF,TGTGCCAGCAGCGGGAGACTAGCGGCGACCAATGAGCAGTTCTTC
TRBV9,TRBJ2-1,TRBD2,.,CASSVGWLLAGAEQFF,TGTGCCAGCAGCGTAGGATGGTTACTAGCGGGGGCTGAGCAGTTCTTC
TRBV3-1,TRBJ2-7,.,.,CASSNFPPYEQYF,TGTGCCAGCAGCAACTTCCCCCCGTACGAGCAGTACTTC
TRBV11-2,TRBJ1-2,.,.,CASSLDPTAAGYTF,TGTGCCAGCAGCTTAGATCCGACAGCCGCAGGCTACACCTTC
TRBV10-3,TRBJ2-7,.,once,CAISYDRSYEQYF,TGTGCCATCTCCTATGACCGTTCCTACGAGCAGTACTTC
TRBV30,TRBJ2-2,.,.,CAWSADRLTGELFF,TGTGCCTGGTCTGCGGACAGACTCACCGGGGAGCTGTTTTTT
TRBV20-1,TRBJ2-7,.,.,CSARDSGSYYEQYF,TGCAGTGCTAGAGATAGCGGAAGCTACTACGAGCAGTACTTC
TRBV27,TRBJ2-1,.,.,CASSLGIGGRNEQFF,TGTGCCAGCAGTTTAGGCATCGGGGGCAGGAATGAGCAGTTCTTC
TRBV11-2,TRBJ2-1,.,.,CASSLVHEQFF,TGTGCCAGCAGCTTGGTGCATGAGCAGTTCTTC
TRBV20-1,TRBJ2-1,.,.,CSAVIQGGAYNEQFF,TGCAGTGCCGTCATCCAAGGCGGGGCTTACAATGAGCAGTTCTTC
TRBV20-1,TRBJ2-1,TRBD2,.,CSVRPGGAYNEQFF,TGCAGTGTCAGGCCGGGAGGGGCTTACAATGAGCAGTTCTTC
TRBV24-1,TRBJ2-3,TRBD1,.,CATSDFTGADTQYF,TGTGCCACCAGTGATTTCACAGGGGCAGATACGCAGTATTTT
TRBV12-3/TRBV12-4,TRBJ2-2,.,.,CASSFRTVGELFF,TGTGCCAGCAGTTTCCGGACGGTCGGGGAGCTGTTTTTT
TRBV7-8,TRBJ2-2,TRBD2,.,CASSFPSGRAHGELFF,TGTGCCAGCAGCTTTCCTAGCGGGAGGGCCCACGGGGAGCTGTTTTTT
TRBV2,TRBJ2-3,.,.,CASSGDSDTQYF,TGTGCCAGCTCTGGGGATTCAGATACGCAGTATTTT
TRBV12-3/TRBV12-4,TRBJ2-6,.,.,CASRGLTGSLGGANVLTF,TGTGCCAGCAGGGGCCTGACAGGCTCATTGGGCGGGGCCAACGTCCTGACTTTC
TRBV20-1,TRBJ2-5,.,once,CSASGGSSTETQYF,TGCAGTGCTAGCGGGGGCTCCTCAACAGAGACCCAGTACTTC
TRBV24-1,TRBJ2-1,.,.,CATSDAQGYTYNEQFF,TGTGCCACCAGTGATGCCCAGGGATACACCTACAATGAGCAGTTCTTC
TRBV11-3,TRBJ2-1,.,.,CASLGSFGPSGNEQFF,TGTGCCAGCTTAGGGTCGTTTGGACCCAGCGGTAATGAGCAGTTCTTC
TRBV7-2,TRBJ2-5,.,once,CASSFPRRETQYF,TGTGCCAGCAGCTTTCCCAGGCGAGAGACCCAGTACTTC
TRBV10-2,TRBJ2-1,.,.,CASSGQYNEQFF,TGCGCCAGCAGTGGTCAGTACAATGAGCAGTTCTTC